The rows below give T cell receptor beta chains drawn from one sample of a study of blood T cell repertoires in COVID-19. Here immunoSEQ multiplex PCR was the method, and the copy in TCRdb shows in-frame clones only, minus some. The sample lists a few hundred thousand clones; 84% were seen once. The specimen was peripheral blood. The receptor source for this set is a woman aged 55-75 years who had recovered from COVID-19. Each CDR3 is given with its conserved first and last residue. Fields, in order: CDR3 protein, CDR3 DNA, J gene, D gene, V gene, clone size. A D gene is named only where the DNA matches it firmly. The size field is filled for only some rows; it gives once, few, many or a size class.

CASSLREDTEAFF	TGTGCCAGCTCGCTGAGGGAGGACACTGAAGCTTTCTTT	TRBJ1-1	-	TRBV18	-
CASSLAGQGASYTF	TGTGCCAGCAGCTTAGCGGGACAGGGGGCTAGCTACACCTTC	TRBJ1-2	TRBD1	TRBV7-6	-
CASSLGGAKEKLFF	TGTGCCAGCAGCTTAGGGGGGGCAAAGGAAAAACTGTTTTTT	TRBJ1-4	-	TRBV13	-
CASSVGDTTYNSPLHF	TGTGCCAGCAGCGTAGGGGACACGACCTATAATTCACCCCTCCACTTT	TRBJ1-6	-	TRBV9	-
CASSFGSGGQETQYF	TGTGCCAGCAGCTTTGGTAGCGGGGGCCAGGAGACCCAGTACTTC	TRBJ2-5	TRBD2	TRBV7-9	once
CASRKVGVREQYF	TGTGCCAGCAGAAAGGTAGGGGTTCGCGAGCAGTACTTC	TRBJ2-7	-	TRBV12-3/TRBV12-4	-
CASSESPPETFPSPLHF	TGTGCCAGCAGTGAGTCCCCACCTGAGACTTTTCCCTCACCCCTCCACTTT	TRBJ1-6	-	TRBV6-1	-
CASSYSRQGDSPLHF	TGTGCCAGCAGTTACTCGAGGCAGGGGGATTCACCCCTCCACTTT	TRBJ1-6	TRBD1	TRBV6-6	few
CASREAVNTGELFF	TGTGCCAGCAGGGAAGCGGTGAACACCGGGGAGCTGTTTTTT	TRBJ2-2	-	TRBV5-5	-
CASSPRGGSSTDTQYF	TGTGCCAGCTCCCCACGCGGGGGTTCTAGCACAGATACGCAGTATTTT	TRBJ2-3	TRBD2	TRBV18	once
CATGPSRGSEAFF	TGTGCCACCGGTCCTAGCAGGGGGTCTGAAGCTTTCTTT	TRBJ1-1	TRBD1	TRBV10-3	-
CASSPGQGAPSYNSPLHF	TGTGCCAGCAGCCCGGGACAGGGGGCCCCCTCCTATAATTCACCCCTCCACTTT	TRBJ1-6	TRBD1	TRBV13	-
CASSPGGNQPQHF	TGTGCCAGCTCACCAGGAGGAAATCAGCCCCAGCATTTT	TRBJ1-5	-	TRBV18	-
CASSVDSQNTEAFF	TGCGCCAGCAGCGTAGACAGCCAGAACACTGAAGCTTTCTTT	TRBJ1-1	-	TRBV5-1	-
CASSRGQGQATNEKLFF	TGTGCCAGCAGCCGCGGACAGGGCCAAGCAACTAATGAAAAACTGTTTTTT	TRBJ1-4	TRBD1	TRBV5-4	-
CASSPGSYQPQHF	TGTGCCAGCAGCCCGGGGAGCTATCAGCCCCAGCATTTT	TRBJ1-5	-	TRBV7-2	-
CASSLNRGRESPLHF	TGTGCCAGCAGTTTAAACAGGGGGCGCGAATCACCCCTCCACTTT	TRBJ1-6	TRBD1	TRBV2	-
CASSSSPGTTNEKLFF	TGTGCCAGCTCGAGTTCTCCAGGGACAACTAATGAAAAACTGTTTTTT	TRBJ1-4	-	TRBV18	-
CASSFGGWQSNQPQHF	TGTGCCAGCAGCTTTGGGGGGTGGCAGAGCAATCAGCCCCAGCATTTT	TRBJ1-5	-	TRBV7-8	-
CASSARAGVGGYTF	TGTGCCAGCAGCGCAAGGGCAGGGGTGGGGGGCTACACCTTC	TRBJ1-2	-	TRBV7-3	once
CASSSRTVWDTDTQYF	TGTGCCAGCAGCTCAAGGACAGTTTGGGACACAGATACGCAGTATTTT	TRBJ2-3	-	TRBV11-2	-
CASSFRPLGAQYF	TGTGCCAGCAGCTTCCGACCCCTCGGGGCGCAGTATTTT	TRBJ2-3	-	TRBV11-2	-
CASRSPGQGRAGELFF	TGTGCCAGCAGGTCCCCGGGACAGGGTAGGGCGGGAGAGCTGTTTTTT	TRBJ2-2	TRBD1	TRBV28	-
CASSLAQGSNEKLFF	TGCGCCAGCAGCCTCGCACAGGGTTCTAATGAAAAACTGTTTTTT	TRBJ1-4	-	TRBV4-1	once
CASSLAGGQPQHF	TGTGCCAGCAGTTTAGCAGGGGGACAGCCCCAGCATTTT	TRBJ1-5	TRBD1	TRBV27	-
CASSQLHQISNQPQHF	TGTGCCAGCAGCCAACTGCACCAGATCAGCAATCAGCCCCAGCATTTT	TRBJ1-5	-	TRBV4-2	few
CASSIGTSGYTDTQYF	TGTGCCAGTAGTATAGGAACTAGCGGGTACACAGATACGCAGTATTTT	TRBJ2-3	TRBD2	TRBV19	once
CSAPGQDTEAFF	TGCAGCGCTCCGGGACAGGACACTGAAGCTTTCTTT	TRBJ1-1	TRBD1	TRBV29-1	-
CAWTGEGYGYTF	TGTGCCTGGACAGGGGAAGGCTATGGCTACACCTTC	TRBJ1-2	-	TRBV30	-
CASTEVGNMNTEAFF	TGTGCCAGCACGGAGGTAGGGAACATGAACACTGAAGCTTTCTTT	TRBJ1-1	-	TRBV2	-
CASSIRGGYEQYF	TGTGCCAGTAGTATAAGAGGTGGATACGAGCAGTACTTC	TRBJ2-7	-	TRBV19	once
CASSIRPIANYGYTF	TGTGCCAGCAGCATACGCCCTATCGCTAACTATGGCTACACCTTC	TRBJ1-2	-	TRBV7-2	-
CASSFQGRGQPQHF	TGTGCCAGCAGCTTCCAGGGGCGTGGGCAGCCCCAGCATTTT	TRBJ1-5	-	TRBV7-2	-
CASSQGTDLPSGGYTF	TGTGCCAGCAGCCAAGGGACAGATCTTCCTTCTGGAGGCTACACCTTC	TRBJ1-2	-	TRBV3-1/TRBV3-2	few
CASSLAPGGNYGYTF	TGCGCCAGCAGCTTGGCCCCCGGAGGCAACTATGGCTACACCTTC	TRBJ1-2	-	TRBV5-1	-
CATSRDSGWQGNTEAFF	TGTGCCACCAGCAGAGATTCCGGATGGCAGGGGAACACTGAAGCTTTCTTT	TRBJ1-1	-	TRBV15	-
CASSPFFSQGAGEAFF	TGTGCCAGCAGCCCGTTCTTCTCCCAGGGGGCAGGTGAAGCTTTCTTT	TRBJ1-1	TRBD1	TRBV3-1/TRBV3-2	-
CASSLEGARWPNEQFF	TGTGCCAGCAGTTTAGAGGGGGCCCGGTGGCCCAATGAGCAGTTCTTC	TRBJ2-1	TRBD1	TRBV27	-
CAISDTSGDPYEQYF	TGTGCCATCAGTGATACTAGCGGGGACCCCTACGAGCAGTACTTC	TRBJ2-7	TRBD2	TRBV10-3	-
CASSSTANTGELFF	TGTGCCAGCAGTTCGACAGCTAACACCGGGGAGCTGTTTTTT	TRBJ2-2	-	TRBV6-2/TRBV6-3	-
CASSVGGGGLPDTQYF	TGTGCCAGCAGCGTAGGTGGGGGGGGCCTCCCAGATACGCAGTATTTT	TRBJ2-3	-	TRBV9	-
CATKRDRGYEQYF	TGTGCCACCAAAAGGGACAGGGGCTACGAGCAGTACTTC	TRBJ2-7	TRBD1	TRBV15	-
CASSSGGSQGSNSPLHF	TGTGCCAGCAGCTCAGGAGGGTCTCAGGGAAGTAATTCACCCCTCCACTTT	TRBJ1-6	-	TRBV7-9	-
CATSRDGAGGNEQYF	TGTGCCACCAGCAGAGATGGGGCAGGGGGCAACGAGCAGTACTTC	TRBJ2-7	TRBD1	TRBV15	-
CAINGGRGRTDTQYF	TGTGCCATCAACGGCGGTAGGGGCCGGACAGATACGCAGTATTTT	TRBJ2-3	-	TRBV10-3	-
CASSVGVRGRQETQYF	TGTGCCAGCAGCGTAGGTGTGAGAGGCCGTCAAGAGACCCAGTACTTC	TRBJ2-5	-	TRBV9	-
CASSPSGGSDTQYF	TGTGCCAGCAGCCCTAGCGGGGGATCGGATACGCAGTATTTT	TRBJ2-3	TRBD2	TRBV5-4	-
CASSQPLAGTTDTQYF	TGTGCCAGCAGCCAACCGCTAGCGGGGACCACAGATACGCAGTATTTT	TRBJ2-3	TRBD2	TRBV9	-
CASSSTAGGSREQFF	TGTGCCAGCAGCTCGACGGCGGGGGGGTCCCGGGAGCAGTTCTTC	TRBJ2-1	TRBD2	TRBV7-8	once
CASSWDSSYEQYF	TGTGCCAGCAGTTGGGACAGCTCCTACGAGCAGTACTTC	TRBJ2-7	TRBD1	TRBV12-3/TRBV12-4	-
CASSIYDWNTEAFF	TGTGCCAGTAGTATCTATGACTGGAACACTGAAGCTTTCTTT	TRBJ1-1	-	TRBV19	many